This T cell receptor beta chain was observed in a study of T cell repertoires in cytomegalovirus infection. About the research overall: Well-studied HLA-B-restricted CMV epitopes were used in the study alongside recently identified HLA-C-restricted ones. TCR beta signatures that were public indicated CMV infection and matching HLA type. General study results and limits: Carriers of CMV plus the relevant HLA were identified by cumulative public TCR beta family frequency. The ex vivo response was dominated by HLA-C-restricted CMV-specific TCR beta clonotypes.

Note on this clonotype: Its antigen is as yet unknown.

TCRdb ran MiXCR on the reads and lists one entry per CDR3 protein. Among about 740,000 distinct CDR3 sequences, roughly 30% were seen once, and the ten largest hold 15% to 20%. Between the trimmed V and J ends, which lost 3 bases and 4 bases, there was a span of 34 bases. The CDR3 is 21 residues long. The germline V gene encodes CDR1 MNHNS and CDR2 SASEGT. V usage is TRBV6-1 and J usage is TRBJ2-7; D might be TRBD2 (7 bases). Material: cultured PBMCs, obtained from culture after CMV antigen stimulation. The sequence was collected from a human donor in good health (CMV status not recorded). Some clones in this sample may be carry-over from other donors' samples. The CDR3 sequence: CASSEPGLGGGYWGDPYEQYF. CDR3 in DNA: TGTGCCAGCAGTGAGCCTGGTTTAGGGGGGGGGTATTGGGGAGATCCGTACGAGCAGTACTTC.